The 12 T cell receptor beta chains reported below all come from one sample, sequenced in a study of OX40 agonist ivuxolimab in advanced cancers. Sequencing used immunoSEQ multiplex PCR; TCRdb keeps in-frame clones, though not all of them. The sample shows tens of thousands of clones, 85% to 90% of them seen only once. This specimen consisted of CD4+ or CD8+ T cells sorted from blood, obtained in a trial of the OX40 agonist ivuxolimab. These receptors were obtained from an adult with an advanced solid tumor such as melanoma, head and neck, liver or kidney cancer.

J is TRBJ1-6 and V is TRBV2; D remains unclear. CDR3 length equals 12 residues. Germline CDR1 and CDR2: SNHLY and FYNNEI. V was cut by 2 bases and J by 15 bases, with 11 bases left in between. The chain's CDR3 is CASSESQLYLHF. The CDR3 coding sequence is TGTGCCAGCAGTGAATCCCAACTCTACCTCCACTTT. Using reference TRBV2 and TRBJ1-6 for the parts outside the CDR3, the full variable domain is EPEVTQTPSHQVTQMGQEVILRCVPISNHLYFYWYRQILGQKVEFLVSFYNNEISEKSEIFDDQFSVERPDGSNFTLKIRSTKLEDSAMYFCASSESQLYLHFGNGTRLTVT.

The V call is TRBV15, the J call TRBJ2-5; tentative D call: TRBD2 (5 bases). This CDR3 spans 14 amino acids. CDR1 and CDR2 from the germline V gene are LNHNV and YYDKDF (reference sequence). V lost 0 bases and J 5 bases, leaving 10 bases between the germline ends. The DNA for the CDR3 is TGTGCCACCAGCAGAGATCGGGAAGGGGAGACCCAGTACTTC. Its protein is CATSRDREGETQYF.

V gene TRBV4-2 combines with J gene TRBJ2-1, with D tentatively TRBD2 (6 bases). V was clipped by 1 base and J by 5 bases, with 6 bases between them. The CDR3 is 13 amino acids. Per the germline V gene, CDR1 is LGHNA and CDR2 is YNFKEQ. The CDR3 reads CASSQGGDNEQFF. The CDR3, as DNA: TGTGCCAGCAGCCAAGGGGGGGACAATGAGCAGTTCTTC.

The rearrangement joins TRBV7-9 to TRBJ1-1; D unclear. Germline CDR1 reads SEHNR; CDR2 reads FQNEAQ (reference sequence). The V end was cut by 5 bases, the J end by 1 base, with 11 bases between. This CDR3 region has 14 residues. CDR3: CASSPRPGNTEAFF. DNA for the CDR3: TGTGCCAGCAGCCCTCGACCTGGGAACACTGAAGCTTTCTTT. Variable domain in full (rest from reference TRBV7-9 and TRBJ1-1): DTGVSQNPRHKITKRGQNVTFRCDPISEHNRLYWYRQTLGQGPEFLTYFQNEAQLEKSRLLSDRFSAERPKGSFSTLEIQRTEQGDSAMYLCASSPRPGNTEAFFGQGTRLTVV.

The rearrangement links TRBV7-9 to TRBJ2-7; D is unresolved. V lost 4 bases and J 2 bases, leaving 15 bases between the germline ends. Germline CDR1 and CDR2: SEHNR and FQNEAQ (reference sequence). CDR3 size: 15 residues. The CDR3 loop is CASSSPSVGTYEQYF. CDR3 coding DNA: TGTGCCAGCAGCTCCCCGTCAGTTGGAACCTACGAGCAGTACTTC.

V gene TRBV5-1 combines with J gene TRBJ2-2; D possibly matches TRBD1 or TRBD2 (5 bases each). CDR3 length: 15 amino acids. The V end was cut by 9 bases, the J end by 3 bases, with 18 bases between. CDR1 SGHRS and CDR2 YFSETQ come from the germline V gene. CDR3 sequence (DNA): TGCGCCACCCGGCCGGGGCAGAGGGACACCGGGGAGCTGTTTTTT. This translates into CATRPGQRDTGELFF.

CDR3 sequence reads: CASSPGPGAGQYF. CDR3 in DNA: TGTGCCAGCAGCCCGGGACCGGGGGCCGGGCAGTACTTC. The chain employs TRBV5-6 and TRBJ2-7, with D possibly being TRBD1 or TRBD2 (6 bases each). V was cut by 4 bases and J by 9 bases, with 17 bases left in between. Per germline, CDR1 SGHDT and CDR2 YYEEEE. The CDR3 extends over 13 amino acids.

This sequence joins TRBV18 and TRBJ2-2; D may be TRBD2 (6 bases). The CDR3 spans 14 residues. Germline assignment: CDR1 KGHSH and CDR2 LQKENI. The V and J ends lost 3 bases and 1 base respectively, with 6 bases between them. Written as DNA, the CDR3 is TGTGCCAGCTCACCGGGAGGGAACACCGGGGAGCTGTTTTTT. Its translation is CASSPGGNTGELFF. Full variable domain (missing parts from reference TRBV18 and TRBJ2-2): NAGVMQNPRHLVRRRGQEARLRCSPMKGHSHVYWYRQLPEEGLKFMVYLQKENIIDESGMPKERFSAEFPKEGPSILRIQQVVRGDSAAYFCASSPGGNTGELFFGEGSRLTVL.

The chain carries TRBV7-9 and TRBJ2-1; D unresolved. Germline CDR1 is SEHNR and CDR2 is FQNEAQ (reference sequence). V lost 4 bases and J lost 7, with 17 bases in between. The CDR3 is made up of 15 amino acids. CDR3 loop: CASSYLGYELNEQFF. In nucleotides, the CDR3 is TGTGCCAGCAGCTACCTGGGGTATGAATTAAATGAGCAGTTCTTC. Full variable domain (remainder filled in from reference TRBV7-9 and TRBJ2-1): DTGVSQNPRHKITKRGQNVTFRCDPISEHNRLYWYRQTLGQGPEFLTYFQNEAQLEKSRLLSDRFSAERPKGSFSTLEIQRTEQGDSAMYLCASSYLGYELNEQFFGPGTRLTVL.

The V gene is TRBV28, the J gene TRBJ2-5; D is uncertain. Trimming removed 3 bases from V and 4 bases from J, with 9 bases in between. Per the germline V gene, CDR1 is MDHEN and CDR2 is SYDVKM. The CDR3 totals 13 residues. Written as DNA, the CDR3 is TGTGCCAGCAGTTTCGGGTTTCGAGAGACCCAGTACTTC. Amino acids: CASSFGFRETQYF. Variable domain in full (rest from reference TRBV28 and TRBJ2-5): DVKVTQSSRYLVKRTGEKVFLECVQDMDHENMFWYRQDPGLGLRLIYFSYDVKMKEKGDIPEGYSVSREKKERFSLILESASTNQTSMYLCASSFGFRETQYFGPGTRLLVL.

CDR3 protein: CASSEIGAGTPYEQYF. The CDR3 coding sequence is TGTGCCAGCAGTGAAATCGGGGCAGGGACCCCCTACGAGCAGTACTTC. The chain employs TRBV25-1 and TRBJ2-7, with D perhaps assigned TRBD1 or TRBD2 (5 bases each). V shed 2 bases and J shed 2 bases, with 16 bases lying between them. This CDR3 has 16 residues. The V gene's germline CDR1 is MGHDK and CDR2 SYGVNS.

The DNA of the CDR3 is TGTGCCAGCAGTTTAGACACCCTGGGGGATCAGCCCCAGCATTTT. It specifies CASSLDTLGDQPQHF. The chain couples TRBV28 to TRBJ1-5, with D perhaps TRBD1 (5 bases). There are 15 residues in the CDR3. The ends were cut back, 2 bases at V and 5 bases at J, with 13 bases in the middle. Looked up from germline, CDR1 is MDHEN and CDR2 is SYDVKM.